The source of this T cell receptor (beta chain) is a study of human T cells and chemical hapten exposure. Study-wide context: It was small differences in pooled library volume that mainly caused per-sample TCR yields to vary.

J was trimmed by 0 bases and V by 4 bases; bases with no gene match: 4. The CDR3 consists of 16 residues. The library tagged individual cDNA molecules with unique molecular identifiers. Methods used by the authors: TCRs per sample had a median of approximately 96,000 and ranged from 23,224 to 690,600. MiXCR, run by TCRdb on the RACE reads, gives a single entry per CDR3 protein. Here the V and J calls rest on TCRdb's processing, not on the authors' analysis. The sample lists approximately 59,000 distinct CDR3 sequences, 6% to 7% occurring once. The time point: healthy volunteer bleed at 6 weeks. Blood, whole and unfractionated, served as the source for total RNA extraction.

Sequenced input: whole blood. The receptor was isolated from a female donor in good health. Some clones in this sample may be carry-over from other donors' samples. The J gene is TRBJ1-4, the V gene TRBV12-3 or TRBV12-4, with 8 bases that match TRBD1. The chain's CDR3 is CASSWGQVATNEKLFF. Written as DNA, the CDR3 is TGTGCCAGCAGTTGGGGACAGGTCGCAACTAATGAAAAACTGTTTTTT.